Listed here are 19 T cell receptor beta chains from one sample, sequenced in a study of T cell clones after liver transplantation (dated by TCRdb to between 2018 and 2021). The protocol used for the library was the immunoSEQ multiplex PCR assay. TCRdb retrieved this table from immuneACCESS and kept in-frame rearrangements only. Not all clones are present; in checked studies, unresolved V genes account for under half, and no reason is known for the remainder. The table for this sample lists more than 75,000 clones; 65% to 85% of them were counted only once. Approximately 0.43% of the sample belongs to the ten largest clones. The starting material was CD4+ T cells from blood, obtained approximately 3.5 years after liver transplant. All receptors come from a human patient who received a liver transplant. Following transplantation, T cells from the graft donor may be among those present.

This clone has only a few counts. Other DNA variants within this sample encode the same CDR3. The V gene is TRBV5-6, the J gene TRBJ1-1; D unresolved. This CDR3 has 14 amino acids. Trimming left V 0 bases short and J 5 bases short, with 11 bases between. CDR1 is SGHDT and CDR2 is YYEEEE in the germline V gene. The CDR3 spells CASSLVPVGTEAFF. DNA of the CDR3: TGTGCCAGCAGCTTGGTGCCGGTCGGGACTGAAGCTTTCTTT.

The chain employs TRBV30 and TRBJ2-5; a possible D gene is TRBD1 (5 bases). CDR3 size: 12 residues. Germline V CDR1 and CDR2: GTSNPN, SVGIG (reference sequence). Trimming shortened V by 1 base and J by 4 bases, and 7 bases separated the two germline ends. CDR3 in DNA: TGTGCCTGGAGTGAGCAGGGAGAGACCCAGTACTTC. This gives the protein CAWSEQGETQYF.

The rearrangement links TRBV6-5 to TRBJ1-2; no firm D call. The germline V and J ends were trimmed by 4 bases and 3 bases, with 9 bases remaining between them. Germline CDR1 and CDR2: MNHEY and SVGAGI. The CDR3 is 13 amino acids. The CDR3 DNA follows: TGTGCCAGCAGTTCAAGAAGGGACTATGGCTACACCTTC. Translation: CASSSRRDYGYTF.

This clone showed up just a few times. The chain recombines TRBV6-6 with TRBJ2-7, with 7 positions matching TRBD1. V gave up 2 bases and J gave up 1 base; unmatched junction bases: 8. The CDR3 is 16 residues long. Per germline, CDR1 MNHNY and CDR2 SVGAGI (reference sequence). The CDR3 sequence: CASSYDTGALSYEQYF. The CDR3 coding sequence is TGTGCCAGCAGTTACGATACAGGGGCCCTATCCTACGAGCAGTACTTC.

This clone was seen a handful of times. The chain combines TRBV19 with TRBJ1-2, with D tentatively TRBD1 (6 bases). The CDR3 contains 13 residues. The V and J ends lost 3 bases and 8 bases respectively, with 13 bases between them. Germline V CDR1 and CDR2: LNHDA, SQIVND (reference sequence). In nucleotides, the CDR3 is TGTGCCAGTAGTATGCGGGGGGCACGAGGCTACACCTTC. Protein sequence: CASSMRGARGYTF.

This clone was seen at least ten times. The gene calls are TRBV2 and TRBJ1-1; TRBD1 might be the D (5 bases). Germline V gene lookup returns CDR1 SNHLY and CDR2 FYNNEI. Trimming cost V 4 bases and J 5 bases, with 11 bases left between them. This CDR3 contains 13 residues. DNA for the CDR3: TGTGCCAGCAGTGCGGGGCCCGGGACTGAAGCTTTCTTT. Translation gives CASSAGPGTEAFF.

This rearrangement joins TRBV7-9 to TRBJ1-5; TRBD1 agrees at 10 bases. Trimming at V came to 5 bases and at J to 6 bases, leaving 4 bases not matched to a gene. The CDR3 covers 14 residues. Germline-derived CDR1 and CDR2 are SEHNR and FQNEAQ (reference sequence). In DNA, the CDR3 is TGTGCCAGCAGCGTTGGACAGGGGGGTCAGCCCCAGCATTTT. Translation gives CASSVGQGGQPQHF.

The rearrangement uses TRBV10-3 and TRBJ2-1, with 13 bases that match TRBD2. V was clipped by 0 bases and J by 7 bases; unmatched bases: 9. The length of the CDR3 is 18 residues. Per germline, CDR1 ENHRY and CDR2 SYGVKD. The CDR3: CAISESGGTSGVGNEQFF. In nucleotides, the CDR3 is TGTGCCATCAGTGAGTCAGGAGGGACTAGCGGGGTGGGGAATGAGCAGTTCTTC.

This clone is a singleton in its sample. The chain employs TRBV11-2 and TRBJ1-2; unclear D gene. The V gene's germline CDR1 is SGHAT and CDR2 FQNNGV. V lost 5 bases to trimming and J lost 11 bases, with 24 bases between them. This CDR3 spans 15 amino acids. CDR3 DNA: TGTGCCAGCAGCGCGGAGGGCGGAACTCTCTTTCGATACACCTTC. Its translation: CASSAEGGTLFRYTF.

The CDR3 coding sequence is TGTGCCATCAGGCCGGGAGGCACAGATACGCAGTATTTT. This translates into CAIRPGGTDTQYF. V is TRBV10-3 and J is TRBJ2-3; weak D call: TRBD2 (6 bases). Germline V gene lookup returns CDR1 ENHRY and CDR2 SYGVKD. V was shortened by 6 bases and J by 1 base, with 8 bases between the two germline ends. The CDR3 is made up of 13 amino acids.

The CDR3 reads CASSRAGAYNEQFF. The CDR3 nucleotides read TGTGCCAGCAGCAGAGCGGGGGCCTACAATGAGCAGTTCTTC. The V and J genes are TRBV7-3 and TRBJ2-1, with 8 nucleotides matching TRBD2. The V gene's germline CDR1 is SGHTA and CDR2 FQGTGA. After removal of 5 bases from V and 2 bases from J, the junction contained 2 bases not matched to a gene. This CDR3 spans 14 amino acids.

J is TRBJ2-2 and V is TRBV5-8; tentative D call: TRBD1 (5 bases). Germline values: CDR1 SGHTS, CDR2 YDEGEE. The V end was cut by 3 bases, the J end by 7 bases, with 10 bases between. The CDR3 has 13 amino acids. Written as DNA, the CDR3 is TGTGCCAGCAGCTCCAGGGCGAACGGGGAGCTGTTTTTT. Residues: CASSSRANGELFF.

The chain is built from TRBV6-1 and TRBJ2-3, with D possibly called TRBD1 or TRBD2 (5 bases each). This CDR3 is 13 amino acids long. In germline, CDR1 is MNHNS, CDR2 SASEGT. V lost 9 bases to trimming and J lost 5 bases, with 15 bases between them. The CDR3: CASDEGSVDTQYF. The CDR3 nucleotides read TGTGCCAGTGACGAGGGGTCGGTAGATACGCAGTATTTT.

The chain carries TRBV28 and TRBJ2-7; a weak D match, TRBD2 (5 bases). CDR3 length: 16 amino acids. Germline loops: CDR1 MDHEN, CDR2 SYDVKM. V was pared by 1 base and J by 4 bases, with 17 bases between. DNA of the CDR3: TGTGCCAGCAGTTTATCCTCAGTGGGAGAGGCATACGAGCAGTACTTC. Protein product: CASSLSSVGEAYEQYF.

The chain links TRBV11-2 to TRBJ2-1, with 10 bases aligning to TRBD2. Germline CDR1 reads SGHAT; CDR2 reads FQNNGV. The CDR3 extends over 14 amino acids. After removal of 4 bases from V and 9 bases from J, the junction contained 6 bases not matched to a gene. CDR3 in DNA: TGTGCCAGCAGCTATCCCCGGACTAGCGGTGAGCAGTTCTTC. Translating gives CASSYPRTSGEQFF. Filled out from reference TRBV11-2 and TRBJ2-1, the complete variable domain reads EAGVAQSPRYKIIEKRQSVAFWCNPISGHATLYWYQQILGQGPKLLIQFQNNGVVDDSQLPKDRFSAERLKGVDSTLKIQPAKLEDSAVYLCASSYPRTSGEQFFGPGTRLTVL.

This clone appeared a single time. This rearrangement joins TRBV6-1 to TRBJ2-1, with 10 nucleotides matching TRBD2. The CDR3 spans 15 residues. The V segment lost 5 bases and the J segment 7 bases; nucleotides outside the gene matches: 8. The germline gives CDR1 MNHNS, CDR2 SASEGT. CDR3 protein: CASSSSGSLRNEQFF. CDR3 DNA sequence: TGTGCCAGCAGTTCTAGCGGGAGCTTAAGGAATGAGCAGTTCTTC.

J is TRBJ1-2 and V is TRBV4-3; 7 nucleotides line up with TRBD1. There are 15 residues in the CDR3. J was trimmed by 9 bases and V by 0 bases; bases with no gene match: 10. Germline CDR1 LGHNA, CDR2 YSLEER. Here the CDR3 reads CASSQDMTGKRSYTF. DNA for the CDR3: TGCGCCAGCAGCCAAGACATGACAGGGAAAAGGAGCTACACCTTC.

The chain uses TRBV28 and TRBJ1-5; a possible D gene is TRBD1 (5 bases). This CDR3 has 15 residues. Trimming cost V 5 bases and J 4 bases, with 15 bases left between them. Germline-derived CDR1 and CDR2 are MDHEN and SYDVKM. The CDR3 nucleotides read TGTGCCAGCAGTCATGGGGGGGGTGGGAATCAGCCCCAGCATTTT. Amino acid sequence: CASSHGGGGNQPQHF.

The J gene is TRBJ1-3, the V gene TRBV4-1; no firm D call. The CDR3 contains 15 residues. Looked up from germline, CDR1 is MGHRA and CDR2 is YSYEKL. V was trimmed by 0 bases and J by 0 bases, leaving 6 bases between them. CDR3 in amino acids: CASSQDHSSGNTIYF. CDR3 DNA: TGCGCCAGCAGCCAAGACCATAGCTCTGGAAACACCATATATTTT.